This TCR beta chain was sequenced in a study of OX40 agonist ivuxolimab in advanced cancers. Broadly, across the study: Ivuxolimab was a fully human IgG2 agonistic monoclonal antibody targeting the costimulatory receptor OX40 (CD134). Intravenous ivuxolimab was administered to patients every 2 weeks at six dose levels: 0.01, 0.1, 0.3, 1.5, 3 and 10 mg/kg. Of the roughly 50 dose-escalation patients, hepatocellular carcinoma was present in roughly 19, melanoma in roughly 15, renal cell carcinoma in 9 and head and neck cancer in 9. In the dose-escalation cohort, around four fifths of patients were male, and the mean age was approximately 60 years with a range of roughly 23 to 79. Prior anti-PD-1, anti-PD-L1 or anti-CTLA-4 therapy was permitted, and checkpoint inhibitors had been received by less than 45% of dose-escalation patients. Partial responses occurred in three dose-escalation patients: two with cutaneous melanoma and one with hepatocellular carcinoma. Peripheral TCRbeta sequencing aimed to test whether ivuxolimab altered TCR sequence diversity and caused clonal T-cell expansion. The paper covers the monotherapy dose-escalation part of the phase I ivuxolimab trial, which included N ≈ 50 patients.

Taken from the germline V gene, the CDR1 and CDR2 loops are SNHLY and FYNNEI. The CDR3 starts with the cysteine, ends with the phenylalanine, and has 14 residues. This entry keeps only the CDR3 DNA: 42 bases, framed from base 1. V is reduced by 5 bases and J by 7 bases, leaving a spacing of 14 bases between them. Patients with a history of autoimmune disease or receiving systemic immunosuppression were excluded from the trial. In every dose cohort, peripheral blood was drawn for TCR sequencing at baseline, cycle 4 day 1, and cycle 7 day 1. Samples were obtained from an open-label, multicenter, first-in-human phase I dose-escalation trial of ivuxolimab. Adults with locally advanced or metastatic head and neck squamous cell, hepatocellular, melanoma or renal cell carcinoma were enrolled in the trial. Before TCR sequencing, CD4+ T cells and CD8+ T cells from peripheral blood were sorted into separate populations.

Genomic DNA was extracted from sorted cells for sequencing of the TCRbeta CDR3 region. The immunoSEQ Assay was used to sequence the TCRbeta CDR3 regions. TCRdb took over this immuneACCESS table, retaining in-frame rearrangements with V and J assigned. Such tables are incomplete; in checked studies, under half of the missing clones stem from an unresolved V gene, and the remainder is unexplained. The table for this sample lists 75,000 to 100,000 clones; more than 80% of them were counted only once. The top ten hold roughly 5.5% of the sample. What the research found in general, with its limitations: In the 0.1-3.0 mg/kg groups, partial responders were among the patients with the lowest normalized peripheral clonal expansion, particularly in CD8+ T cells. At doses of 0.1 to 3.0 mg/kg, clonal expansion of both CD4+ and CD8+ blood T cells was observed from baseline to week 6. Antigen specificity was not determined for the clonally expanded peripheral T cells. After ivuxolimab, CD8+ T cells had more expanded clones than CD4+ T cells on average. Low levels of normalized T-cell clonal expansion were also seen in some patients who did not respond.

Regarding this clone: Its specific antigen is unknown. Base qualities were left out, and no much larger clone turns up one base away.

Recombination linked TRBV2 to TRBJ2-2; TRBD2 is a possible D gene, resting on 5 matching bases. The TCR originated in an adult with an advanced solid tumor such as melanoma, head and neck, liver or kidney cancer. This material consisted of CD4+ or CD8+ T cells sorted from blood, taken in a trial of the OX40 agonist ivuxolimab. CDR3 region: CASSWTPRGGELFF. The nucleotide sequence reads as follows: TGTGCCAGCAGTTGGACTCCCCGGGGCGGGGAGCTGTTTTTT.